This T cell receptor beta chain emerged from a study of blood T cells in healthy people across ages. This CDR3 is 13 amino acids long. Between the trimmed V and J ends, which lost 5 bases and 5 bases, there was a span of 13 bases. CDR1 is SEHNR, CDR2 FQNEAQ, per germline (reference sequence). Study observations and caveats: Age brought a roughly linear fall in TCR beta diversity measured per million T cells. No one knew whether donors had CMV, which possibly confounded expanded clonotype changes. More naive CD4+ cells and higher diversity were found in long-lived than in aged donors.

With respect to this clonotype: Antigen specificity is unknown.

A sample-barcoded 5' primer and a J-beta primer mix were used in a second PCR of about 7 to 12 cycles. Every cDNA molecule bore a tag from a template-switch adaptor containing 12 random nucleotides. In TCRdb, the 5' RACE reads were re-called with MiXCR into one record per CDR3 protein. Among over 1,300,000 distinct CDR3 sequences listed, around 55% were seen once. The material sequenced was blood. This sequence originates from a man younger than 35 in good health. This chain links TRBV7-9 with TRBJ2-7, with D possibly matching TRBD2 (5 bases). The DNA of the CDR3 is TGTGCCAGCAGCATGGCCCCGAGGGACGAGCAGTACTTC. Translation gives CASSMAPRDEQYF.